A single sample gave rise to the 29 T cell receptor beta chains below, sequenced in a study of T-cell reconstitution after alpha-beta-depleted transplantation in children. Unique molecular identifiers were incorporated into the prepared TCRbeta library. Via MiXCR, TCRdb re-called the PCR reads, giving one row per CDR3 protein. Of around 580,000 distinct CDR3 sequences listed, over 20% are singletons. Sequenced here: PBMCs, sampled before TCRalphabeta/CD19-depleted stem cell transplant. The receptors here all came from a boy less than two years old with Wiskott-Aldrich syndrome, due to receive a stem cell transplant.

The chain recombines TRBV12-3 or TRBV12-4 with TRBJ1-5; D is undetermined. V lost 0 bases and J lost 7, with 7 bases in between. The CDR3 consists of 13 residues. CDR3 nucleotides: TGTGCCAGCAGTTTAGCGTCATTACAGCCCCAGCATTTT. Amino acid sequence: CASSLASLQPQHF.

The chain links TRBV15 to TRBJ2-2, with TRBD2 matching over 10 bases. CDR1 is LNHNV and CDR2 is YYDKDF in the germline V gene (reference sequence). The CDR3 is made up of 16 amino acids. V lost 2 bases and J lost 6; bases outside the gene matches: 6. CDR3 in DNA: TGTGCCACCAGCAGACTAGCGGGAGTGTCTTCCGGGGAGCTGTTTTTT. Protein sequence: CATSRLAGVSSGELFF.

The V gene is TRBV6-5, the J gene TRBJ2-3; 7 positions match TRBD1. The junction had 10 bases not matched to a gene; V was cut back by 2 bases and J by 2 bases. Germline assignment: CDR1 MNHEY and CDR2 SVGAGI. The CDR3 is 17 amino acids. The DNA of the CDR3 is TGTGCCAGCAGTTACCAGAAATTCGGACAGGCCACAGATACGCAGTATTTT. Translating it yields CASSYQKFGQATDTQYF.

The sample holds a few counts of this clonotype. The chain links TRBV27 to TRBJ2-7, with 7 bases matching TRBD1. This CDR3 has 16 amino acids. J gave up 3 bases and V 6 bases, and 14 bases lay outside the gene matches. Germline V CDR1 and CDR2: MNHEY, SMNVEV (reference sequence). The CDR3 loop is CASRPGQALRYYEQYF. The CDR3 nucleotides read TGTGCCAGCAGGCCCGGACAGGCCCTTCGTTACTACGAGCAGTACTTC.

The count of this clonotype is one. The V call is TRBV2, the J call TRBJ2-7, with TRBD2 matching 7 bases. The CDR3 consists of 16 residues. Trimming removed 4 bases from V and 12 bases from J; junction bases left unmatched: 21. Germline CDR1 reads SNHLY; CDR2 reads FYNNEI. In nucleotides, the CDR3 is TGTGCCAGCAGTGTTATTCTTGGGGACTATCCAGTACGCGGGTACTTC. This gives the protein CASSVILGDYPVRGYF.

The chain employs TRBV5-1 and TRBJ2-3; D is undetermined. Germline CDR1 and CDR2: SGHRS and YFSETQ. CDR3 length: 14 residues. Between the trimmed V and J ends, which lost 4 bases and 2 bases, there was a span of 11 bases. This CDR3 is CASSLGSHTDTQYF. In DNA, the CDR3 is TGCGCCAGCAGCCTGGGATCACACACAGATACGCAGTATTTT.

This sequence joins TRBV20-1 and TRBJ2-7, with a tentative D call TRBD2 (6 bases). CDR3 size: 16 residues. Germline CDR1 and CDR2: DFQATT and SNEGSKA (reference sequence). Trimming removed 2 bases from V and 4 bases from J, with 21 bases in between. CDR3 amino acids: CSARLPLAGRLYEQYF. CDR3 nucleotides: TGCAGTGCTAGACTCCCTTTGGCGGGAAGGCTTTACGAGCAGTACTTC.

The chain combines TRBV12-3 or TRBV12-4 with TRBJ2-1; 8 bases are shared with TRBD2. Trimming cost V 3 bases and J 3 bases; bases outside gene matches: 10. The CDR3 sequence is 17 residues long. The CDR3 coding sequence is TGTGCCAGCAGTTTCGGCGGGAGGACCTACCGCTACAATGAGCAGTTCTTC. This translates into CASSFGGRTYRYNEQFF.

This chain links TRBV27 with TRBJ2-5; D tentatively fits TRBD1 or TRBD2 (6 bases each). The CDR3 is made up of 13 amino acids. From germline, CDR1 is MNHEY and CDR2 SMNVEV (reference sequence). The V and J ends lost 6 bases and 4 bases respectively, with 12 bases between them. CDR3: CASRKGGRETQYF. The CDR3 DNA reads TGTGCCAGCAGGAAGGGGGGAAGAGAGACCCAGTACTTC.

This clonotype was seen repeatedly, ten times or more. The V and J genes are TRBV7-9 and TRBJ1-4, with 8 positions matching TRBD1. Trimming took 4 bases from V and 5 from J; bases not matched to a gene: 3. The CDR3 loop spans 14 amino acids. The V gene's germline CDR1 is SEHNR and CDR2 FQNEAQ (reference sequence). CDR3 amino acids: CASSSRTGNEKLFF. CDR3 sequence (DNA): TGTGCCAGCAGCTCCCGGACAGGGAATGAAAAACTGTTTTTT.

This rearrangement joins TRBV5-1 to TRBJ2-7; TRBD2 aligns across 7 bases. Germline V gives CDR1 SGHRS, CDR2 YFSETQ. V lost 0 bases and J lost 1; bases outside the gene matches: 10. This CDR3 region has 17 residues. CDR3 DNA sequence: TGCGCCAGCAGCTTGGCGAGGGACTACCAGGATTCCTACGAGCAGTACTTC. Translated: CASSLARDYQDSYEQYF. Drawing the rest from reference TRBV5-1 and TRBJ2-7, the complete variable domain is KAGVTQTPRYLIKTRGQQVTLSCSPISGHRSVSWYQQTPGQGLQFLFEYFSETQRNKGNFPGRFSGRQFSNSRSEMNVSTLELGDSALYLCASSLARDYQDSYEQYFGPGTRLTVT.

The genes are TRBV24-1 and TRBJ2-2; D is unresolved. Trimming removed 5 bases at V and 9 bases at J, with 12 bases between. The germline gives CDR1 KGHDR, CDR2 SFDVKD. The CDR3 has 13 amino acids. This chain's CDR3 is CATSGSIPRELFF. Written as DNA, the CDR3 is TGTGCCACCAGTGGCTCCATACCAAGGGAGCTGTTTTTT.

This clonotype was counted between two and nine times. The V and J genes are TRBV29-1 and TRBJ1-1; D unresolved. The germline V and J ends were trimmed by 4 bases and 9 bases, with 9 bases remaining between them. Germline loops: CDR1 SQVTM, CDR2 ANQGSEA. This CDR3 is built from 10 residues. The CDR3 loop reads CSVGGSQAFF. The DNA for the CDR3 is TGCAGCGTTGGCGGGAGCCAAGCTTTCTTT.

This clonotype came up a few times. The CDR3 here is CASSLVGLAGVREQFF. As DNA, the CDR3 is TGCGCCAGCAGCTTGGTTGGACTAGCGGGAGTCCGTGAGCAGTTCTTC. The rearrangement joins TRBV5-1 to TRBJ2-1; TRBD2 aligns across 13 bases. The CDR3 totals 16 residues. CDR1 and CDR2 from the germline V gene are SGHRS and YFSETQ. V was clipped by 0 bases and J by 9 bases; unmatched bases: 6.

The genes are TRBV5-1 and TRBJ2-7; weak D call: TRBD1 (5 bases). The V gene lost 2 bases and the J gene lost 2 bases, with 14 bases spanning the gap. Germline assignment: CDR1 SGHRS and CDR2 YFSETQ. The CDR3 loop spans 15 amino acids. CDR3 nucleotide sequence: TGCGCCAGCAGCTTAAGGGGCCAGGGTGCCTACGAGCAGTACTTC. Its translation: CASSLRGQGAYEQYF. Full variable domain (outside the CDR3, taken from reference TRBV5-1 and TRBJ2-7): KAGVTQTPRYLIKTRGQQVTLSCSPISGHRSVSWYQQTPGQGLQFLFEYFSETQRNKGNFPGRFSGRQFSNSRSEMNVSTLELGDSALYLCASSLRGQGAYEQYFGPGTRLTVT.

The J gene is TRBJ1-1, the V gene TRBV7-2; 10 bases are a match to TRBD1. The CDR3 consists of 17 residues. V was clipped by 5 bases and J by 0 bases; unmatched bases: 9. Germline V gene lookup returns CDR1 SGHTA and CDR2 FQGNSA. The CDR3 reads CASSTLRTGGLNTEAFF. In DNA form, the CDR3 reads TGTGCCAGCAGCACCCTTCGGACAGGGGGTTTGAACACTGAAGCTTTCTTT.

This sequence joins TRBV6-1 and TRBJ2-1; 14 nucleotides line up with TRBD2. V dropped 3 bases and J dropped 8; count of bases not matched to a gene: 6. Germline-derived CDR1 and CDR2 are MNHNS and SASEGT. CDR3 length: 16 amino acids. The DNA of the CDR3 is TGTGCCAGCAGTGATTTGGGACTAGCGGGAGAATATGAGCAGTTCTTC. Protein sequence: CASSDLGLAGEYEQFF.

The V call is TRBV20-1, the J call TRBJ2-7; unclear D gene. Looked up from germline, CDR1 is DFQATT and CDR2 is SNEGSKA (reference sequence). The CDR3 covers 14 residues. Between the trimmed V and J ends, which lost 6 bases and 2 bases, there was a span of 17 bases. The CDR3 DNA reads TGCAGTGCCCTCCCATGGGCCCTGCCCTACGAGCAGTACTTC. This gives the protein CSALPWALPYEQYF.

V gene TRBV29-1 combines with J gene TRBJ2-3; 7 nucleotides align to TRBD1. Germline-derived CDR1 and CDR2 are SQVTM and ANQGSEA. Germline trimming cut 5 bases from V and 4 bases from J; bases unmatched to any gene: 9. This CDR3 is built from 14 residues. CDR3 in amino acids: CSVIRRQGPDTQYF. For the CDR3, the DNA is TGCAGCGTTATTCGGCGACAGGGCCCAGATACGCAGTATTTT.

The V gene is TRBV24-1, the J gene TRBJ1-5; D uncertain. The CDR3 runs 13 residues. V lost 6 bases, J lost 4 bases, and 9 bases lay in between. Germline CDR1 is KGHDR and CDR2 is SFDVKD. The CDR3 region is CATSHDGNQPQHF. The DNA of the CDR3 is TGTGCCACCAGTCACGACGGGAATCAGCCCCAGCATTTT.

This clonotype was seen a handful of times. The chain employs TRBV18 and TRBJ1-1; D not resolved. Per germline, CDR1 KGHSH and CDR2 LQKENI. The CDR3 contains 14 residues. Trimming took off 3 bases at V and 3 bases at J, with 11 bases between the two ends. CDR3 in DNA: TGTGCCAGCTCACCCAATATGAAGGACACTGAAGCTTTCTTT. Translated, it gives CASSPNMKDTEAFF.

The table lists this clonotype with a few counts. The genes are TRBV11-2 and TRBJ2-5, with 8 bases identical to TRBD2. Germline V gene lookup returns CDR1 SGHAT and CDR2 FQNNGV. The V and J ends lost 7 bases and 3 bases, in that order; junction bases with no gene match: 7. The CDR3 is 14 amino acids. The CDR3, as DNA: TGTGCCAGCACTCCCCCGGGAGGGAAAGAGACCCAGTACTTC. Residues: CASTPPGGKETQYF.

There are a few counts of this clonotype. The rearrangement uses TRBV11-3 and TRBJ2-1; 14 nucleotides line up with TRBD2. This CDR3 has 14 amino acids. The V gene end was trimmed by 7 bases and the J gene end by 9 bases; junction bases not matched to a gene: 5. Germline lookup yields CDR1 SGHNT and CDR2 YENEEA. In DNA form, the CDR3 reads TGTGCCAGCACCGGGACTAGCGGGAGCGGTGAGCAGTTCTTC. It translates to CASTGTSGSGEQFF.

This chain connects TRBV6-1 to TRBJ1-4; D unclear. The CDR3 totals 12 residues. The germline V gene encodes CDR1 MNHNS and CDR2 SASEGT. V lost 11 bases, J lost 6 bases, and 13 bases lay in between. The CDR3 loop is CAASGIDEKLFF. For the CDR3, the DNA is TGTGCCGCCTCGGGGATAGATGAAAAACTGTTTTTT.

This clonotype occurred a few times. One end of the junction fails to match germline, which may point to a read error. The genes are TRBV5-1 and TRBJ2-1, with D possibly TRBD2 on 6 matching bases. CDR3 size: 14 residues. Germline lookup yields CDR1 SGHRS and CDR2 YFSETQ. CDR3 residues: CASSTRDSNNEQFF. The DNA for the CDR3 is TGCGCCAGCAGCACCCGGGACTCCAACAATGAGCAGTTCTTC. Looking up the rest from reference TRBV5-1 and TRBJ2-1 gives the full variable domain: KAGVTQTPRYLIKTRGQQVTLSCSPISGHRSVSWYQQTPGQGLQFLFEYFSETQRNKGNFPGRFSGRQFSNSRSEMNVSTLELGDSALYLCASSTRDSNNEQFFGPGTRLTVL.

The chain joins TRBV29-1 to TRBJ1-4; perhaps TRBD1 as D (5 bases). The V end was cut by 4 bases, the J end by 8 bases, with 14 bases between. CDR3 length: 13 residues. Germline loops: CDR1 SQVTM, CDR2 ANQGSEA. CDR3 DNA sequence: TGCAGCGTTGCGGGGCAGGTCGGGGAAAAACTGTTTTTT. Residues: CSVAGQVGEKLFF.

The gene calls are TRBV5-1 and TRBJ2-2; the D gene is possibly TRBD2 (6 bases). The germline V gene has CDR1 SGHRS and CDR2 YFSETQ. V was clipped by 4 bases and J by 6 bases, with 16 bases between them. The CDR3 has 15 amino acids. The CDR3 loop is CASSDTSPGAGELFF. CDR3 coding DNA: TGCGCCAGCAGCGACACTAGCCCGGGAGCCGGGGAGCTGTTTTTT.

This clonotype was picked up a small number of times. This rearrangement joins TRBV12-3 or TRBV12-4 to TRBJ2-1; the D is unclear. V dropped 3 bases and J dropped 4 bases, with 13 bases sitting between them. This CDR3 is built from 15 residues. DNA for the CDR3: TGTGCCAGCAGTTTGAGTGGGCTCTCATACAATGAGCAGTTCTTC. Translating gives CASSLSGLSYNEQFF.

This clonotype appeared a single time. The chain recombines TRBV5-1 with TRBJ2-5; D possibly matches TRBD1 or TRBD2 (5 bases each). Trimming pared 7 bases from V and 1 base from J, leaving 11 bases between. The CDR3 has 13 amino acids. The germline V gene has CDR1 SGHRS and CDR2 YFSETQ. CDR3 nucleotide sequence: TGCGCCAGCGGGACGAACCCCCAAGAGACCCAGTACTTC. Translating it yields CASGTNPQETQYF.